These 16 T cell receptor beta chains were sequenced from one sample in a study of vaccination effects on CD4 cells after COVID-19. These receptors are not linked to any known antigen. The authors isolated CD4+ T cells after roughly eleven days of culture. The data were produced by immunoSEQ multiplex PCR, yet TCRdb's version contains in-frame clones alone and is incomplete. The sample has 70,000 or so clones; roughly four fifths are singletons. The specimen was CD4+ T cells from PBMCs cultured without peptide, collected before COVID-19 vaccination. The receptors stem from a human donor who received a COVID-19 vaccine.

The chain links TRBV6-2 or TRBV6-3 to TRBJ2-1, with TRBD2 matching 11 bases. The germline gives CDR1 MNHEY, CDR2 SVGEGT. This CDR3 has 18 amino acids. Trimming took 6 bases from V and 5 from J; bases not matched to a gene: 15. This chain's CDR3 is CASSRPPIAGGPNNEQFF. The CDR3, as DNA: TGTGCCAGCAGCCGACCCCCTATAGCGGGGGGGCCTAACAATGAGCAGTTCTTC.

V usage is TRBV9 and J usage is TRBJ2-2; D gene uncertain. Trimming removed 4 bases from V and 0 bases from J, with 10 bases in between. The germline gives CDR1 SGDLS, CDR2 YYNGEE. CDR3 size: 15 residues. CDR3 protein: CASSSGSPNTGELFF. The CDR3 DNA follows: TGTGCCAGCAGCTCCGGGTCCCCGAACACCGGGGAGCTGTTTTTT.

J is TRBJ1-6 and V is TRBV18; 10 bases are shared with TRBD1. Germline loops: CDR1 KGHSH, CDR2 LQKENI. Trimming took 5 bases from V and 15 from J; bases not matched to a gene: 4. The CDR3 consists of 12 residues. The CDR3 DNA reads TGTGCCAGCTCAGCGGACAGGGGGTTCCTCCACTTT. Amino acid sequence: CASSADRGFLHF.

V is TRBV6-5 and J is TRBJ2-1; 10 positions agree with TRBD2. Germline V gives CDR1 MNHEY, CDR2 SVGAGI. CDR3 size: 14 residues. Losses at the gene ends were 8 bases for V and 8 bases for J; bases not matched to a gene: 9. The CDR3 loop is CASHERGGKDEQFF. The CDR3 DNA sequence: TGTGCCAGCCACGAGCGGGGGGGCAAAGATGAGCAGTTCTTC.

The V and J genes are TRBV19 and TRBJ1-4, with 9 bases lining up with TRBD1. J gave up 11 bases and V 0 bases, and 7 bases lay outside the gene matches. The CDR3 contains 15 residues. Germline values: CDR1 LNHDA, CDR2 SQIVND (reference sequence). CDR3 region: CASSIDGTGKRKLFF. CDR3 sequence (DNA): TGTGCCAGTAGTATAGATGGGACAGGGAAACGGAAACTGTTTTTT.

Only a few counts were recorded for this clone. The J gene is TRBJ1-6, the V gene TRBV11-2; D might be TRBD1 (6 bases). This CDR3 is built from 14 residues. V was clipped by 6 bases and J by 5 bases, with 11 bases between them. CDR1 and CDR2 (germline): SGHAT, FQNNGV. CDR3 sequence (DNA): TGTGCCAGCAGGCGAGGGACAAATAATTCACCCCTCCACTTT. Translating it yields CASRRGTNNSPLHF.

The rearrangement joins TRBV5-1 to TRBJ1-3, with D perhaps matching TRBD1 (6 bases). The germline CDR1 and CDR2 sequences are SGHRS and YFSETQ. The CDR3 has 14 amino acids. V lost 1 base and J lost 3, with 8 bases in between. The CDR3, as DNA: TGCGCCAGCAGCTTGTCAGGGGATGGAAACACCATATATTTT. It is translated as CASSLSGDGNTIYF. Full variable domain (outside the CDR3, taken from reference TRBV5-1 and TRBJ1-3): KAGVTQTPRYLIKTRGQQVTLSCSPISGHRSVSWYQQTPGQGLQFLFEYFSETQRNKGNFPGRFSGRQFSNSRSEMNVSTLELGDSALYLCASSLSGDGNTIYFGEGSWLTVV.

The V call is TRBV2, the J call TRBJ2-3; D unresolved. Germline V gives CDR1 SNHLY, CDR2 FYNNEI. With 6 bases removed from V and 1 base from J, the gap between germline ends came to 8 bases. This CDR3 is 13 amino acids long. The CDR3 protein is CASRTWRTDTQYF. CDR3 nucleotides: TGTGCCAGCAGGACCTGGCGCACAGATACGCAGTATTTT.

The chain carries TRBV11-2 and TRBJ2-2, with D possibly TRBD1 on 5 matching bases. The CDR3 sequence is 15 residues long. V lost 0 bases to trimming and J lost 6 bases, with 11 bases between them. Germline values: CDR1 SGHAT, CDR2 FQNNGV. The CDR3 nucleotides are TGTGCCAGCAGCTTAGACAGGGTGATTTCCGGGGAGCTGTTTTTT. It specifies CASSLDRVISGELFF.

This chain uses TRBV19 with TRBJ1-4; D is possibly TRBD1 (5 bases). Germline-derived CDR1 and CDR2 are LNHDA and SQIVND (reference sequence). Trimming left V 5 bases short and J 10 bases short, with 17 bases between. This CDR3 contains 14 residues. CDR3 amino acids: CASSSFDSVRKLFF. The CDR3 nucleotides are TGTGCCAGTAGTTCTTTCGACAGTGTGAGAAAACTGTTTTTT.

This chain joins TRBV7-2 and TRBJ1-2; no clear D. The CDR3 has 14 amino acids. The V gene's germline CDR1 is SGHTA and CDR2 FQGNSA. The V end was cut by 1 base, the J end by 0 bases, with 6 bases between. CDR3 loop: CASSLEQSNYGYTF. CDR3 nucleotides: TGTGCCAGCAGCTTAGAACAGTCTAACTATGGCTACACCTTC.

The chain links TRBV7-2 to TRBJ1-1, with 8 positions matching TRBD1. Germline V CDR1 and CDR2: SGHTA, FQGNSA. V dropped 2 bases and J dropped 6; count of bases not matched to a gene: 2. This CDR3 comprises 13 residues. CDR3 sequence (DNA): TGTGCCAGCAGCTTATTACAGGGGGCTGAAGCTTTCTTT. Its translation: CASSLLQGAEAFF.

This chain connects TRBV28 to TRBJ1-2; TRBD1 matches 9 bases. V trimming: 3 bases; J trimming: 0 bases; junction bases outside the gene matches: 5. This CDR3 region has 16 residues. Germline V gene sequence: CDR1 MDHEN, CDR2 SYDVKM. The DNA of the CDR3 is TGTGCCAGCAGTTTCCGCGGACAGGGGTCTAACTATGGCTACACCTTC. Translation gives CASSFRGQGSNYGYTF.

The sample holds one count of this clone. V usage is TRBV5-1 and J usage is TRBJ2-3; D is possibly TRBD1 (5 bases). V dropped 0 bases and J dropped 3 bases, with 11 bases sitting between them. Germline V gene sequence: CDR1 SGHRS, CDR2 YFSETQ. This CDR3 comprises 15 residues. CDR3 in amino acids: CASSLVGASTDTQYF. In DNA, the CDR3 is TGCGCCAGCAGCTTGGTTGGGGCCTCTACAGATACGCAGTATTTT.

The V call is TRBV7-9, the J call TRBJ2-3, with 8 bases identical to TRBD1. Germline values: CDR1 SEHNR, CDR2 FQNEAQ (reference sequence). Trimming took 3 bases from V and 4 from J; bases not matched to a gene: 3. The CDR3 loop spans 14 amino acids. CDR3 protein: CASSLTGAADTQYF. CDR3 bases: TGTGCCAGCAGCTTGACAGGGGCCGCAGATACGCAGTATTTT.

This rearrangement joins TRBV6-2 or TRBV6-3 to TRBJ2-5; 9 positions agree with TRBD2. CDR1 is MNHEY, CDR2 SVGEGT, per germline. This CDR3 region has 17 residues. The V and J ends lost 4 bases and 3 bases, in that order; junction bases with no gene match: 12. The chain's CDR3 is CASSFGRGVAGEETQYF. Here the CDR3 DNA reads TGTGCCAGCAGTTTTGGCCGAGGGGTAGCGGGGGAAGAGACCCAGTACTTC.